The TCR beta chain described here comes from a study of cytomegalovirus exposure and HLA in healthy donors. At the level of the study: Among 150 million to 200 million T cells, an earlier analysis found 90 million to 130 million unique TCR beta sequences. Whole-study results and caveats: The study found most TCR sequences rare, yet found some public TCRs in many donors. Cytomegalovirus association was assigned to more than 150 TCR beta chains.

PCR primers comprised 60 Vbeta and 13 Jbeta primers. TCRdb keeps only in-frame clones here, not all; method: immunoSEQ multiplex PCR. The sample contains over 50,000 clones, 75% to 85% of which appear only once. As to this clone: The antigen is not known.

The germline CDR1 and CDR2 sequences are SGHNT and YYREEE (reference sequence). Trimming took 0 bases from V and 0 from J, leaving 7 bases between them. This CDR3 is 14 amino acids long. The sequenced sample consisted of PBMCs. The sequence was obtained from a man in his fifties in good health and CMV-seropositive. V usage is TRBV5-4 and J usage is TRBJ2-7, with a weak D call TRBD1 (5 bases). In DNA, the CDR3 is TGTGCCAGCAGCTTGGACAGGTTCTCCTACGAGCAGTACTTC. Translated: CASSLDRFSYEQYF.